This T cell receptor (beta chain) originates from a study of early T cells in non-severe SARS-CoV-2 infection (dated by TCRdb to the early 2020s). Study-wide context: TCR sequencing used bulk RNA from unsorted whole blood, so alpha and beta chains could not be paired.

As concerns this clonotype: The clone's antigen remains unknown. There are no base qualities to consult, and no much larger clone falls within one base.

This was a case-control study nested in a cohort of healthcare workers in London, UK, who had nasopharyngeal swab PCR tests and blood samples taken every week. Healthcare workers were enrolled in the week of the UK lockdown, from 23 to 31 March 2020, and were followed every week for up to roughly 16 weeks. What the research found in general, with its limitations: Matching against VDJdb was skewed toward anti-spike CD8 responses, likely underestimated virus-specific expansions, and missed private and CD4 specificities.

Libraries were constructed by 5' RACE. The run used a NextSeq 500. To correct for sequencing error and PCR bias, the TCR library protocol tagged individual cDNA molecules with unique molecular identifiers. Both TCR alpha and beta chains were sequenced, and tight co-correlation was observed between alpha and beta sequence abundances in each sample. The original pipeline was this. Decombinator V4 was used to perform V gene, J gene and CDR3 annotation of TCR sequences. Expanded TCRs were defined as changing significantly between any two time points under a Poisson model with p below 0.0001. TCR abundances were normalised to the total number of TCRs sequenced per sample and expressed as counts per million. TRAV1-2 paired with TRAJ12, TRAJ20 or TRAJ33 defined MAIT TCRs, while TRAV10 paired with TRAJ18 defined iNKT TCRs. VDJdb, accessed on 1 November 2021, was searched for TCRs annotated for CMV, EBV and SARS-CoV-2, and TCRs annotated for more than one antigen were excluded. TCRdb reran the public reads through fastp at Q25 and MiXCR, keeping productive beta chains. Rows are unified per CDR3 protein, each entry keeping the most common DNA and genes. In this record, the V and J calls reflect TCRdb's handling and not the investigators' own analysis. This sample lists more than 95,000 distinct CDR3 sequences; roughly 9.6% were detected once. Roughly 4.8% of the sample is held by the ten biggest clonotypes.

V drops 4 bases and J drops 5 bases, leaving 15 bases in between. CDR1 and CDR2 are read off the germline V gene (reference sequence) as LGHDT and YNNKEL. The CDR3 numbers 15 residues from cysteine through phenylalanine. Only CDR3 DNA is held: 45 bases, read in frame from base 1. The chain employs TRBV3-1 and TRBJ2-1; possibly the D gene is TRBD2, per 5 matching bases. The specimen was whole blood, collected at baseline. This TCR derives from an adult who was a healthcare worker with PCR-confirmed SARS-CoV-2 infection or an uninfected control (not recorded which). The nucleotides read TGTGCCAGCAGCCTCGGTGTGAGGGCAGACAATGAGCAGTTCTTC. Protein translation: CASSLGVRADNEQFF.